One and the same sample provided the 29 T cell receptor beta chains below, sequenced in a study of T cells in Graves' hyperthyroidism and ophthalmopathy. RNA transcripts were the template for amplifying TCR beta CDR3 regions. First-round RT-PCR of the TCR CDR3 relied on the HTBI primer set. TCRdb fed the multiplex PCR reads into MiXCR, producing one record per CDR3 protein. There are 500,000 to 650,000 distinct CDR3 sequences in the sample; more than 15% occur only once, and roughly 15% lies in the top ten. The sequencing input was blood. All receptors come from a woman aged 18-29 years with Graves' ophthalmopathy.

J is TRBJ1-2 and V is TRBV15, with 7 bases fitting TRBD1. The CDR3 has 15 residues. V trimming: 4 bases; J trimming: 4 bases; junction bases outside the gene matches: 9. The germline CDR1 and CDR2 sequences are LNHNV and YYDKDF (reference sequence). The CDR3 sequence is CATSNRQGLSYGYTF. The CDR3 nucleotides are TGTGCCACCAGCAACCGACAGGGACTCTCCTATGGCTACACCTTC.

This clonotype was found many times. The rearrangement links TRBV30 to TRBJ1-4; TRBD1 is a possible D gene (6 bases). The CDR3 is made up of 15 amino acids. Per germline, CDR1 GTSNPN and CDR2 SVGIG (reference sequence). Trimming left V 6 bases short and J 0 bases short, with 14 bases between. The CDR3 reads CACNRDLATNEKLFF. The CDR3 DNA is TGTGCCTGTAACAGGGACCTTGCAACTAATGAAAAACTGTTTTTT.

The sample holds a few counts of this clonotype. A much larger clone lies one base from this, so it may be a read error. The chain combines TRBV30 with TRBJ2-7; TRBD1 might be the D (5 bases). The CDR3 loop spans 12 amino acids. The V and J ends lost 2 bases and 2 bases respectively, with 7 bases between them. The germline CDR1 and CDR2 sequences are GTSNPN and SVGIG (reference sequence). This CDR3 reads CAWSRQTYEQYF. As DNA, the CDR3 is TGTGCCTGGAGTAGACAGACCTACGAGCAGTACTTC.

This clonotype was seen at least ten times. The chain has TRBV3-1 and TRBJ1-1; a weak D match, TRBD1 (5 bases). The CDR3 runs to 15 residues. Per germline, CDR1 LGHDT and CDR2 YNNKEL (reference sequence). The V end lost 3 bases, the J end lost 2 bases, and 13 bases lay between the germline ends. The CDR3 protein is CASSQLTVRNTEAFF. The CDR3, as DNA: TGTGCCAGCAGCCAGCTGACAGTGAGAAACACTGAAGCTTTCTTT.

The chain uses TRBV7-2 and TRBJ2-7, with 7 bases fitting TRBD1. Germline loops: CDR1 SGHTA, CDR2 FQGNSA. The J segment lost 3 bases and the V segment lost 8 bases, leaving 10 bases of the junction unmatched. The CDR3 has 14 amino acids. The CDR3 DNA is TGTGCCAGCTCCACCGACAGGGCCGTCTACGAGCAGTACTTC. Protein sequence: CASSTDRAVYEQYF.

This clonotype was counted at least ten times. The V gene is TRBV5-1, the J gene TRBJ2-1, with 9 bases fitting TRBD2. This CDR3 has 16 residues. V trimming: 7 bases; J trimming: 7 bases; junction bases outside the gene matches: 15. Germline V gene lookup returns CDR1 SGHRS and CDR2 YFSETQ. The CDR3 DNA reads as TGCGCCAGCGAGCTTGGTGCAGGACTAGCGTTTAATGAGCAGTTCTTC. The encoded protein is CASELGAGLAFNEQFF.

Many counts were recorded for this clonotype. The gene calls are TRBV11-3 and TRBJ2-1, with 9 bases fitting TRBD1. Germline trimming cut 4 bases from V and 6 bases from J; bases unmatched to any gene: 7. This CDR3 is built from 15 residues. Per germline, CDR1 SGHNT and CDR2 YENEEA. CDR3: CASSSRDRAFNEQFF. The CDR3 nucleotides read TGTGCCAGCAGCTCCCGGGACAGGGCGTTCAATGAGCAGTTCTTC.

The chain employs TRBV6-1 and TRBJ1-2; TRBD1 matches at 7 bases. The CDR3 runs 13 residues. The germline CDR1 and CDR2 sequences are MNHNS and SASEGT. CDR3 in amino acids: CFTGDADPYGYTF. Written as DNA, the CDR3 is TGTTTTACAGGGGACGCGGACCCCTATGGCTACACCTTC.

This clonotype was picked up many times. This chain joins TRBV27 and TRBJ2-1, with D hard to call. The CDR3 extends over 15 amino acids. Between the trimmed V and J ends, which lost 6 bases and 4 bases, there was a span of 16 bases. CDR1 is MNHEY and CDR2 is SMNVEV in the germline V gene (reference sequence). The DNA of the CDR3 is TGTGCCAGCAGCGACTCTAGTCGGTCTTACAATGAGCAGTTCTTC. The encoded protein is CASSDSSRSYNEQFF.

The chain uses TRBV13 and TRBJ2-7; 8 nucleotides line up with TRBD2. This CDR3 contains 15 residues. CDR1 is PRHDT and CDR2 is FYEKMQ in the germline V gene (reference sequence). Germline trimming cut 5 bases from V and 1 base from J; bases unmatched to any gene: 7. The CDR3 here is CASSVASGWSYEQYF. CDR3 DNA: TGTGCCAGCAGCGTTGCTAGCGGGTGGTCCTACGAGCAGTACTTC.

The CDR3 sequence: CAISVPGDYEQYF. CDR3 nucleotide sequence: TGTGCCATCAGTGTTCCGGGAGATTACGAGCAGTACTTC. The genes are TRBV10-3 and TRBJ2-7, with a weak D call TRBD2 (6 bases). Germline V gives CDR1 ENHRY, CDR2 SYGVKD. This CDR3 has 13 amino acids. With 4 bases removed from V and 4 bases from J, the gap between germline ends came to 11 bases.

In this sample, this clonotype turned up many times. The chain uses TRBV12-3 or TRBV12-4 and TRBJ2-2; TRBD2 agrees at 11 bases. The V gene end was trimmed by 3 bases and the J gene end by 2 bases; junction bases not matched to a gene: 8. The CDR3 is 18 residues long. CDR3 sequence (DNA): TGTGCCAGCAGTTTGGGGCCGGGACTAGCGGACAACACCGGGGAGCTGTTTTTT. Its protein product is CASSLGPGLADNTGELFF.

This clonotype was seen a few times. This chain joins TRBV12-3 or TRBV12-4 and TRBJ2-1, with 15 bases identical to TRBD2. The CDR3 runs 18 residues. Losses at the gene ends were 5 bases for V and 4 bases for J; bases not matched to a gene: 9. CDR3: CASSPTGTSGGKYNEQFF. DNA for the CDR3: TGTGCCAGCAGTCCGACCGGGACTAGCGGGGGGAAATACAATGAGCAGTTCTTC.

This clonotype was observed at least ten times. The J gene is TRBJ2-7, the V gene TRBV7-3, with 9 bases that match TRBD2. Germline CDR1 SGHTA, CDR2 FQGTGA. Losses at the gene ends were 5 bases for V and 7 bases for J; bases not matched to a gene: 9. CDR3 size: 14 residues. DNA for the CDR3: TGTGCCAGCAGCCCTCAAGCGGGAGGCACGGAGCAGTACTTC. As protein: CASSPQAGGTEQYF.

This chain uses TRBV5-5 with TRBJ2-2; no definite D call. The germline V gene encodes CDR1 SGHKS and CDR2 YYEKEE (reference sequence). The CDR3 extends over 14 amino acids. Between the trimmed V and J ends, which lost 0 bases and 5 bases, there was a span of 8 bases. The CDR3: CASSLEQFTGELFF. For the CDR3, the DNA is TGTGCCAGCAGCTTGGAACAGTTTACCGGGGAGCTGTTTTTT.

The table lists this clonotype with many counts. The chain has TRBV12-3 or TRBV12-4 and TRBJ2-1; 9 nucleotides agree with TRBD2. The V and J ends lost 1 base and 5 bases, in that order; junction bases with no gene match: 6. CDR3 size: 16 residues. CDR3 nucleotide sequence: TGTGCCAGCAGTTTAGGGGGCGGGAGGGCCGACAATGAGCAGTTCTTC. Translated: CASSLGGGRADNEQFF.

This sequence joins TRBV29-1 and TRBJ1-3; TRBD1 matches 8 bases. This CDR3 contains 16 residues. The V segment lost 3 bases and the J segment 1 base; nucleotides outside the gene matches: 8. Germline CDR1 SQVTM, CDR2 ANQGSEA. CDR3 sequence reads: CSVERGQGLSGNTIYF. CDR3 nucleotide sequence: TGCAGCGTTGAGCGAGGACAGGGATTGTCTGGAAACACCATATATTTT.

This clonotype showed up just a few times. The chain recombines TRBV5-1 with TRBJ1-2, with TRBD1 matching over 8 bases. Trimming removed 0 bases from V and 0 bases from J; junction bases left unmatched: 4. Germline loops: CDR1 SGHRS, CDR2 YFSETQ. CDR3 length: 16 residues. The CDR3 coding sequence is TGCGCCAGCAGCTTGGACCCGGACAGGGCTAACTATGGCTACACCTTC. Encoded protein: CASSLDPDRANYGYTF.

The V gene is TRBV2, the J gene TRBJ2-1; 9 positions agree with TRBD1. The CDR3 is 11 amino acids. CDR1 and CDR2 (germline): SNHLY, FYNNEI. With V trimmed by 6 bases and J by 15 bases, 6 bases remained unmatched. CDR3 residues: CASRDTGGRFF. CDR3 DNA: TGTGCCAGCAGAGACACAGGGGGCAGGTTCTTC.

V usage is TRBV2 and J usage is TRBJ1-2; D unresolved. With 2 bases removed from V and 1 base from J, the gap between germline ends came to 11 bases. The CDR3 length is 15 residues. From germline, CDR1 is SNHLY and CDR2 FYNNEI. CDR3 residues: CASSESASLNYGYTF. Here the CDR3 DNA reads TGTGCCAGCAGTGAATCGGCCAGCCTTAACTATGGCTACACCTTC.

This clonotype was observed at least ten times. The chain recombines TRBV6-1 with TRBJ1-3, with 7 nucleotides matching TRBD1. J lost 0 bases, V lost 6 bases, and 8 bases had no gene match. This CDR3 region has 16 residues. CDR1 is MNHNS, CDR2 SASEGT, per germline. CDR3: CASSLDRVSSGNTIYF. The CDR3 nucleotides read TGTGCCAGCAGCCTCGACAGGGTGAGCTCTGGAAACACCATATATTTT.

Ten or more counts support this clonotype. This rearrangement joins TRBV4-3 to TRBJ2-7; 7 nucleotides agree with TRBD1. The CDR3 is 15 amino acids. CDR1 LGHNA and CDR2 YSLEER come from the germline V gene. V lost 3 bases and J lost 2; bases outside the gene matches: 7. CDR3 protein: CASSQGYRGAYEQYF. In DNA, the CDR3 is TGCGCCAGCAGCCAGGGATACAGGGGCGCCTACGAGCAGTACTTC.

This clonotype was counted between two and nine times. The rearrangement links TRBV25-1 to TRBJ2-7; the match to TRBD1 covers 8 bases. Per the germline V gene, CDR1 is MGHDK and CDR2 is SYGVNS. V shed 4 bases and J 0 bases; nucleotides not matched to a gene: 11. The CDR3 contains 17 residues. This CDR3 reads CASSGVRQGIHSYEQYF. In DNA form, the CDR3 reads TGTGCCAGCAGTGGAGTAAGACAGGGGATCCACTCCTACGAGCAGTACTTC.

This clonotype came up many times. This sequence joins TRBV28 and TRBJ1-2; D gene ambiguous. Trimming removed 6 bases from V and 0 bases from J, with 11 bases in between. Germline V CDR1 and CDR2: MDHEN, SYDVKM. This CDR3 is built from 14 residues. Here the CDR3 DNA reads TGTGCCAGCAGCCTATGGAACGCTAACTATGGCTACACCTTC. Translation gives CASSLWNANYGYTF.

The rearrangement links TRBV12-3 or TRBV12-4 to TRBJ2-2; D unresolved. The CDR3 is 15 residues long. V was pared by 1 base and J by 4 bases, with 10 bases between. The CDR3 DNA reads TGTGCCAGCAGTTTAGTGGGGTGGGGCACCGGGGAGCTGTTTTTT. It translates to CASSLVGWGTGELFF.

This clonotype was recorded many times. The chain carries TRBV7-2 and TRBJ1-2; D remains ambiguous. The CDR3 length is 13 residues. Between the trimmed V and J ends, which lost 1 base and 8 bases, there was a span of 11 bases. Per germline, CDR1 SGHTA and CDR2 FQGNSA. Written as DNA, the CDR3 is TGTGCCAGCAGCTTAGGGCCCGCCGGAGGCTACACCTTC. This codes for CASSLGPAGGYTF.

This clonotype was detected many times. This chain links TRBV6-5 with TRBJ2-1; no definite D call. The CDR3 runs to 13 residues. The germline gives CDR1 MNHEY, CDR2 SVGAGI. The germline V and J ends were trimmed by 0 bases and 10 bases, with 10 bases remaining between them. The CDR3 region has the DNA TGTGCCAGCAGTTACTCGCAGGTATACGAGCAGTTCTTC. Translating it yields CASSYSQVYEQFF.

The chain combines TRBV7-8 with TRBJ2-1; D is perhaps TRBD1 or TRBD2 (6 bases each). From germline, CDR1 is SGHVS and CDR2 FQNEAQ. The CDR3 consists of 14 residues. The ends were cut back, 6 bases at V and 4 bases at J, with 13 bases in the middle. As DNA, the CDR3 is TGTGCCAGCAGAGAGGGGGAGGTTTACAATGAGCAGTTCTTC. This encodes CASREGEVYNEQFF.

This clonotype was detected many times. V and J are TRBV28 and TRBJ1-5, with D maybe TRBD1 (6 bases). Germline V CDR1 and CDR2: MDHEN, SYDVKM. CDR3 length equals 15 residues. The V end was cut by 6 bases, the J end by 7 bases, with 19 bases between. The CDR3 DNA reads TGTGCCAGCAGGAGATTAACAGGGACGCCCCAGCCCCAGCATTTT. Amino acids: CASRRLTGTPQPQHF. The full variable domain, completed using reference TRBV28 and TRBJ1-5, is DVKVTQSSRYLVKRTGEKVFLECVQDMDHENMFWYRQDPGLGLRLIYFSYDVKMKEKGDIPEGYSVSREKKERFSLILESASTNQTSMYLCASRRLTGTPQPQHFGDGTRLSIL.